These 26 T cell receptor beta chains were all obtained from the same sample, sequenced in a study of shared clonotypes between healthy human individuals. Some clones are missing from TCRdb's copy, which holds only in-frame ones; the method was immunoSEQ multiplex PCR. The sample has some 900,000 clones; about three quarters are singletons. Sequences were obtained from memory CD4+ T cells sorted from blood. Subset: CD45RA-negative fraction. Receptors originate from a man aged 18 to 29 in good health.

This clone was detected once. Relative to the germline gene, one junction end is altered; a read error may explain this. As DNA, the CDR3 is TGTGCTAGCAGCTTAATGTCAGGGAGCTCCTACGAGCAGTACTTC. It is translated as CASSLMSGSSYEQYF. The rearrangement links TRBV7-7 to TRBJ2-7; the D call may be TRBD1 or TRBD2 (5 bases each). The CDR3 has 15 residues. Germline CDR1 and CDR2: SSHAT and FNYEAQ (reference sequence).

The chain employs TRBV10-3 and TRBJ2-7; D is undetermined. Trimming took off 6 bases at V and 5 bases at J, with 11 bases between the two ends. Looked up from germline, CDR1 is ENHRY and CDR2 is SYGVKD. This CDR3 has 12 amino acids. CDR3 DNA: TGTGCCATCAGGGGCAGTACGGACGAGCAGTACTTC. Its protein is CAIRGSTDEQYF.

For the CDR3, the DNA is TGTGCCTGGAGTGTATGGGGGGGCATCTACGAGCAGTACTTC. Its protein is CAWSVWGGIYEQYF. The genes are TRBV30 and TRBJ2-7, with D perhaps matching TRBD2 (7 bases). V was pared by 0 bases and J by 3 bases, with 12 bases between. This CDR3 is 14 amino acids long. Germline assignment: CDR1 GTSNPN and CDR2 SVGIG (reference sequence).

Only one count was recorded for this clone. The chain couples TRBV28 to TRBJ1-1, with D possibly being TRBD1 (6 bases). Germline V gene data show CDR1 as MDHEN and CDR2 as SYDVKM. CDR3 length: 15 residues. V was pared by 4 bases and J by 0 bases, with 12 bases between. CDR3 in DNA: TGTGCCAGCAGTTCTCCAGGGGTACTGAACACTGAAGCTTTCTTT. As protein: CASSSPGVLNTEAFF.

This clone was seen a handful of times. The chain couples TRBV7-2 to TRBJ2-1; 8 nucleotides align to TRBD1. The CDR3 covers 15 residues. Trimming at V came to 1 base and at J to 5 bases, leaving 4 bases not matched to a gene. Looked up from germline, CDR1 is SGHTA and CDR2 is FQGNSA. CDR3: CASSLGRGLHNEQFF. CDR3 coding DNA: TGTGCCAGCAGCTTAGGCAGGGGGCTCCACAATGAGCAGTTCTTC.

Written as DNA, the CDR3 is TGTGCCAGCAGCTTGGGACTAGGCGGCCCCAATGAGCAGTTCTTC. Its translation: CASSLGLGGPNEQFF. V gene TRBV11-2 combines with J gene TRBJ2-1; 8 nucleotides line up with TRBD2. The J segment lost 6 bases and the V segment lost 3 bases, leaving 7 bases of the junction unmatched. Germline CDR1 is SGHAT and CDR2 is FQNNGV. This CDR3 spans 15 amino acids. Full variable domain (remainder filled in from reference TRBV11-2 and TRBJ2-1): EAGVAQSPRYKIIEKRQSVAFWCNPISGHATLYWYQQILGQGPKLLIQFQNNGVVDDSQLPKDRFSAERLKGVDSTLKIQPAKLEDSAVYLCASSLGLGGPNEQFFGPGTRLTVL.

This chain links TRBV30 with TRBJ2-5; 11 nucleotides agree with TRBD2. Trimming removed 4 bases from V and 5 bases from J; junction bases left unmatched: 9. CDR1 is GTSNPN and CDR2 is SVGIG in the germline V gene (reference sequence). This CDR3 comprises 15 residues. The CDR3 nucleotides read TGTGCCTGGATCTTTAGCGGGAGGGCAGGGGAGACCCAGTACTTC. Residues: CAWIFSGRAGETQYF. Variable domain in full (rest from reference TRBV30 and TRBJ2-5): SQTIHQWPATLVQPVGSPLSLECTVEGTSNPNLYWYRQAAGRGLQLLFYSVGIGQISSEVPQNLSASRPQDRQFILSSKKLLLSDSGFYLCAWIFSGRAGETQYFGPGTRLLVL.

This clone was found many times. Other DNA sequences in the same sample also yield this CDR3. The chain is built from TRBV10-2 and TRBJ1-3; D not certain. This CDR3 comprises 12 residues. The V end was cut by 3 bases, the J end by 3 bases, with 3 bases between. Germline CDR1 and CDR2: WSHSY and SAAADI. CDR3 sequence reads: CASSEGGNTIYF. As DNA, the CDR3 is TGCGCCAGCAGTGAAGGTGGAAACACCATATATTTT.

The chain links TRBV9 to TRBJ1-3; maybe TRBD1 (6 bases). The V gene lost 0 bases and the J gene lost 0 bases, with 10 bases spanning the gap. The CDR3 covers 16 residues. The germline CDR1 and CDR2 sequences are SGDLS and YYNGEE. CDR3 loop: CASSVATGNSGNTIYF. CDR3 DNA sequence: TGTGCCAGCAGCGTAGCTACAGGGAACTCTGGAAACACCATATATTTT. Variable domain in full (rest from reference TRBV9 and TRBJ1-3): DSGVTQTPKHLITATGQRVTLRCSPRSGDLSVYWYQQSLDQGLQFLIQYYNGEERAKGNILERFSAQQFPDLHSELNLSSLELGDSALYFCASSVATGNSGNTIYFGEGSWLTVV.

The rearrangement links TRBV11-3 to TRBJ2-5; D ambiguous. Trimming left V 5 bases short and J 5 bases short, with 12 bases between. Germline V gives CDR1 SGHNT, CDR2 YENEEA. The CDR3 is 13 residues long. The CDR3 DNA reads TGTGCCAGCAGCCGTACAGCTTTGGAGACCCAGTACTTC. This sequence encodes CASSRTALETQYF.

This clone was detected once. This chain joins TRBV4-1 and TRBJ2-2, with TRBD2 matching over 9 bases. With 4 bases clipped from V and 5 bases from J, the junction kept 11 bases outside the gene matches. Germline assignment: CDR1 MGHRA and CDR2 YSYEKL. There are 17 residues in the CDR3. In DNA, the CDR3 is TGCGCCAGCAGCCGCTCTGTCCTAGCGGGGAGAACCGGGGAGCTGTTTTTT. This encodes CASSRSVLAGRTGELFF.

V and J are TRBV5-1 and TRBJ1-3; weak D call: TRBD1 (5 bases). The CDR3 runs 14 residues. Germline V gene sequence: CDR1 SGHRS, CDR2 YFSETQ. Trimming took off 3 bases at V and 5 bases at J, with 12 bases between the two ends. DNA of the CDR3: TGCGCCAGCAGCTACGAGGGGTCCAGAAACACCATATATTTT. Translated: CASSYEGSRNTIYF.

The chain carries TRBV9 and TRBJ1-1, with unresolved D. CDR3 size: 15 residues. Trimming pared 0 bases from V and 0 bases from J, leaving 9 bases between. Germline V CDR1 and CDR2: SGDLS, YYNGEE. CDR3 bases: TGTGCCAGCAGCGTAGTGGGCGGCTTGAACACTGAAGCTTTCTTT. It encodes CASSVVGGLNTEAFF.

The chain employs TRBV29-1 and TRBJ2-2; D is uncertain. Germline CDR1 SQVTM, CDR2 ANQGSEA. The CDR3 sequence is 10 residues long. V shed 3 bases and J shed 5 bases, with 1 base lying between them. This CDR3 reads CSVDTGELFF. In DNA, the CDR3 is TGCAGCGTTGATACCGGGGAGCTGTTTTTT.

This clone was seen a handful of times. This rearrangement joins TRBV6-6 to TRBJ2-3, with 7 nucleotides matching TRBD2. Germline V gene data show CDR1 as MNHNY and CDR2 as SVGAGI (reference sequence). The ends lost 6 bases at V and 0 bases at J; junction bases unmatched: 6. This CDR3 contains 15 residues. As DNA, the CDR3 is TGTGCCAGCAGCCCGGGACTACTCAGCACAGATACGCAGTATTTT. Its translation is CASSPGLLSTDTQYF.

V and J are TRBV2 and TRBJ2-3; D is perhaps TRBD2 (7 bases). Germline CDR1 reads SNHLY; CDR2 reads FYNNEI. V shed 8 bases and J shed 2 bases, with 17 bases lying between them. This CDR3 is built from 15 residues. The CDR3 region has the DNA TGTGCCAGCCAAGAATTCGGGGGGCTCACAGATACGCAGTATTTT. Translation: CASQEFGGLTDTQYF.

The V and J genes are TRBV5-5 and TRBJ2-3; TRBD1 aligns across 9 bases. The CDR3 extends over 15 amino acids. V gave up 3 bases and J gave up 3 bases; unmatched junction bases: 5. Germline values: CDR1 SGHKS, CDR2 YYEKEE (reference sequence). As DNA, the CDR3 is TGTGCCAGCAGCTACAGGGGGCATGGGACAGATACGCAGTATTTT. Translation gives CASSYRGHGTDTQYF.

The CDR3 reads CASSWQGLAADTQYF. In DNA form, the CDR3 reads TGCGCCAGCAGCTGGCAGGGACTAGCAGCAGATACGCAGTATTTT. The rearrangement links TRBV5-1 to TRBJ2-3; 9 bases are a match to TRBD2. Trimming took 3 bases from V and 4 from J; bases not matched to a gene: 6. The CDR3 runs to 15 residues. Per germline, CDR1 SGHRS and CDR2 YFSETQ.

In its sample, this clone was seen many times. The chain is built from TRBV2 and TRBJ2-7, with D uncertain. Deletions cut 7 bases from V and 3 bases from J, with 10 bases between. Germline lookup yields CDR1 SNHLY and CDR2 FYNNEI. The length of the CDR3 is 12 residues. The CDR3, as DNA: TGTGCCAGCACTCTGGGTAACTACGAGCAGTACTTC. It translates to CASTLGNYEQYF.

This clone was counted ten times or more. The chain joins TRBV2 to TRBJ2-5; 9 nucleotides align to TRBD1. V trimming: 8 bases; J trimming: 4 bases; junction bases outside the gene matches: 2. CDR3 size: 12 residues. Germline-derived CDR1 and CDR2 are SNHLY and FYNNEI. In nucleotides, the CDR3 is TGTGCCAGCGGGGACAGGGTAGAGACCCAGTACTTC. Its protein is CASGDRVETQYF.

The chain uses TRBV6-1 and TRBJ2-7; the D is unclear. Trimming shortened V by 7 bases and J by 3 bases, and 4 bases separated the two germline ends. This CDR3 spans 10 amino acids. Germline assignment: CDR1 MNHNS and CDR2 SASEGT. CDR3 in DNA: TGTGCCAGCAAAAACTACGAGCAGTACTTC. Protein product: CASKNYEQYF.

The chain is built from TRBV7-2 and TRBJ1-5; the match to TRBD1 covers 7 bases. V was clipped by 5 bases and J by 7 bases; unmatched bases: 14. CDR3 length equals 16 residues. Germline CDR1 and CDR2: SGHTA and FQGNSA. This CDR3 reads CASSPRTQGLSQPQHF. In DNA, the CDR3 is TGTGCCAGCAGCCCTCGGACACAGGGGTTAAGCCAGCCCCAGCATTTT. The full variable domain, completed using reference TRBV7-2 and TRBJ1-5, is GAGVSQSPSNKVTEKGKDVELRCDPISGHTALYWYRQSLGQGLEFLIYFQGNSAPDKSGLPSDRFSAERTGGSVSTLTIQRTQQEDSAVYLCASSPRTQGLSQPQHFGDGTRLSIL.

The sample holds one count of this clone. The junction differs from germline at one of its ends, possibly a read error. The genes are TRBV28 and TRBJ1-2; 7 bases align to TRBD1. The CDR3 spans 14 residues. The germline CDR1 and CDR2 sequences are MDHEN and SYDVKM. CDR3 DNA sequence: TGTGCCAGCAGTTCCGGGACAGAGCTCAGTCGCTATCCCTTC. It specifies CASSSGTELSRYPF.

The genes are TRBV5-6 and TRBJ1-1; D possibly corresponds to TRBD1 (6 bases). Germline-derived CDR1 and CDR2 are SGHDT and YYEEEE. The ends were cut back, 4 bases at V and 3 bases at J, with 13 bases in the middle. The CDR3 covers 14 residues. The CDR3 sequence: CASSGTGRYTEAFF. The CDR3, as DNA: TGTGCCAGCAGCGGAACAGGGAGGTACACTGAAGCTTTCTTT.

Worth noting for this clone: It may be a read error: a sequence one base away is much more abundant. V gene TRBV7-3 combines with J gene TRBJ2-7; D not certain. Trimming removed 3 bases from V and 0 bases from J, with 6 bases in between. The CDR3 contains 13 residues. The germline V gene has CDR1 SGHTA and CDR2 FQGTGA. CDR3 amino acids: CASSFGVSYEQYF. The CDR3 DNA reads TGTGCCAGCAGCTTTGGGGTCTCCTACGAGCAGTACTTC.

The chain has TRBV7-8 and TRBJ2-7; D gene uncertain. The V gene's germline CDR1 is SGHVS and CDR2 FQNEAQ. With 5 bases removed from V and 0 bases from J, the gap between germline ends came to 8 bases. The CDR3 extends over 13 amino acids. In nucleotides, the CDR3 is TGTGCCAGCAGCCGGACGGGCTCCTACGAGCAGTACTTC. Protein sequence: CASSRTGSYEQYF. Based on the CDR3 plus reference TRBV7-8 and TRBJ2-7, the full variable domain is GAGVSQSPRYKVAKRGQDVALRCDPISGHVSLFWYQQALGQGPEFLTYFQNEAQLDKSGLPSDRFFAERPEGSVSTLKIQRTQQEDSAVYLCASSRTGSYEQYFGPGTRLTVT.